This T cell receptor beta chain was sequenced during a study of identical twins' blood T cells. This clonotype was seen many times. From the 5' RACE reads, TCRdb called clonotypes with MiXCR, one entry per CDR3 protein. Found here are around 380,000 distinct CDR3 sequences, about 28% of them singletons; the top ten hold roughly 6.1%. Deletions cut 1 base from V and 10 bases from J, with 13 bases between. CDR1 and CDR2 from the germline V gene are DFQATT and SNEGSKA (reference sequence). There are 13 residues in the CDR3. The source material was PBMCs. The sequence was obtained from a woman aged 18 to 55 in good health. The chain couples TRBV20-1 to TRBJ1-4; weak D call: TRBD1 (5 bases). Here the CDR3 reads CSARGSNQGKLFF. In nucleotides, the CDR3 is TGCAGTGCTAGAGGATCCAATCAGGGAAAACTGTTTTTT.